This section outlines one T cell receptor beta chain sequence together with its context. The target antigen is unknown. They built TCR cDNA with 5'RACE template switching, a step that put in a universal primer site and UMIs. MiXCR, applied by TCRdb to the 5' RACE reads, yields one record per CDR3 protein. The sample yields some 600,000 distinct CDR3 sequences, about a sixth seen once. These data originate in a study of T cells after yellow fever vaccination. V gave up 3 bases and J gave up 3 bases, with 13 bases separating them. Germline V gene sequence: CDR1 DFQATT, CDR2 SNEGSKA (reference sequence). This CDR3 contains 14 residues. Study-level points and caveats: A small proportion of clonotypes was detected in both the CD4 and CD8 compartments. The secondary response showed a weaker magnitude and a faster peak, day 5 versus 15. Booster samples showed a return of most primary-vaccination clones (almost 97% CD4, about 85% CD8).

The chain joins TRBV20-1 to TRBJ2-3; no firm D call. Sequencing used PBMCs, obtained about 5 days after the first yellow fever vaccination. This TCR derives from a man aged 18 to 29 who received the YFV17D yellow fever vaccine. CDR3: CSASGLTITDTQYF. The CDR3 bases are TGCAGTGCTAGTGGGCTCACGATAACAGATACGCAGTATTTT.